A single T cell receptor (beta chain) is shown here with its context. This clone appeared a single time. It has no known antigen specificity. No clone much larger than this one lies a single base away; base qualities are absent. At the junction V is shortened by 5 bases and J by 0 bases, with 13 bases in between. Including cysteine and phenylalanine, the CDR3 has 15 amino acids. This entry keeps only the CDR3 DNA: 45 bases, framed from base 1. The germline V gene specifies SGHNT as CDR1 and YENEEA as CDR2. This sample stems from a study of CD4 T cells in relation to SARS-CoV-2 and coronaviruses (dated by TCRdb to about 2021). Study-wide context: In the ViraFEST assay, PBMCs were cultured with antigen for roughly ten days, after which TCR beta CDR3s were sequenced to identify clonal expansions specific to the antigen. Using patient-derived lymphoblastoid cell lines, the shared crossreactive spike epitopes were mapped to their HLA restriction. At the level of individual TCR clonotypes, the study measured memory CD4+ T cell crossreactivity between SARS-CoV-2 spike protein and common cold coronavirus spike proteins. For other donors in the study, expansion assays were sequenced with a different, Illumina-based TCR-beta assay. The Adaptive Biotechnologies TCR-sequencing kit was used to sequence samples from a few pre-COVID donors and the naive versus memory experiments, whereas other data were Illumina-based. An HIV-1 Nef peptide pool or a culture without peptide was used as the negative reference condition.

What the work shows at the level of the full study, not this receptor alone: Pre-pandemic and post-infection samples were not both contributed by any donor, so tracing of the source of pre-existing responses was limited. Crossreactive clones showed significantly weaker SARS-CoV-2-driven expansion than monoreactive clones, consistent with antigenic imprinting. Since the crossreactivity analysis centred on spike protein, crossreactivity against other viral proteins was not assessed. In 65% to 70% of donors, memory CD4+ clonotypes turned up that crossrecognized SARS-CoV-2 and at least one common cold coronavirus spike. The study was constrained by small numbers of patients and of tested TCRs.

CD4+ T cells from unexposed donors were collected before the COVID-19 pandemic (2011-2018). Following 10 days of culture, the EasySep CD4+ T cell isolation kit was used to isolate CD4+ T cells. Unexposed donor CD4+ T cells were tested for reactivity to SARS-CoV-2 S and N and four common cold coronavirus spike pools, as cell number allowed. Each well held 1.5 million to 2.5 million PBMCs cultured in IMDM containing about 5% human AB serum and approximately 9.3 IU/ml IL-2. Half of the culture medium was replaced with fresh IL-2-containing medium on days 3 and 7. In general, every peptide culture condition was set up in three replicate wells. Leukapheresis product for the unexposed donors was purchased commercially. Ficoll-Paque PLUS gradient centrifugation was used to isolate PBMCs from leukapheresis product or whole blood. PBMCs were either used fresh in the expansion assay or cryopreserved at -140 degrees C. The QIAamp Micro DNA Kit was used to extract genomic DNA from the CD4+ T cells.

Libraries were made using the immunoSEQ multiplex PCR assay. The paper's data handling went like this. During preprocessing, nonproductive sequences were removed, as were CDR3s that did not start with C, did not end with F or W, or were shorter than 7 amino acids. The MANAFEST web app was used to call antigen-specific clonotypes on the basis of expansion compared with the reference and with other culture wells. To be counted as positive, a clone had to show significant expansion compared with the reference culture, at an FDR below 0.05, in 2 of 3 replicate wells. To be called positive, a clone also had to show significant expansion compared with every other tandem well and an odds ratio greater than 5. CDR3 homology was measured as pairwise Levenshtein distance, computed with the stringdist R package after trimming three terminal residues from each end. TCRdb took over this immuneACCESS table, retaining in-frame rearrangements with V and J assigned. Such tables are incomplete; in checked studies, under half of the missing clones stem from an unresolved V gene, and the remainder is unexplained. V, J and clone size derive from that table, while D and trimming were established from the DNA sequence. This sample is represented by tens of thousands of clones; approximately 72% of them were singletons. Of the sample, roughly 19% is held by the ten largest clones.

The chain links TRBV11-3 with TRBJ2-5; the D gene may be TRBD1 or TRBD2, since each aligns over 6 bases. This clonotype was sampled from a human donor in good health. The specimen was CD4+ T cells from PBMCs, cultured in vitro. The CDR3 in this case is CASSGGQGHQETQYF. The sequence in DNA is TGTGCCAGCAGCGGGGGGCAGGGGCACCAAGAGACCCAGTACTTC. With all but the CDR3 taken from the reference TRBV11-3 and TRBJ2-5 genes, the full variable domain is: EAGVVQSPRYKIIEKKQPVAFWCNPISGHNTLYWYLQNLGQGPELLIRYENEEAVDDSQLPKDRFSAERLKGVDSTLKIQPAELGDSAVYLCASSGGQGHQETQYFGPGTRLLVL.